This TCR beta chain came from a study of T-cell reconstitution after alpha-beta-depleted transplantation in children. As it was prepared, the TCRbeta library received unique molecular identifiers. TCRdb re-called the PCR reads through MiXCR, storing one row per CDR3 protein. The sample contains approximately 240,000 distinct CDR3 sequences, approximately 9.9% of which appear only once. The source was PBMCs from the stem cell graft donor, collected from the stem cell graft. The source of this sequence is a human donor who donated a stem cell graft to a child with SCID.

CDR3 DNA sequence: TGCGCCAGCAGCCAATCTGACGGGGGAAGGCACGAGCAGTACTTC. Amino acid sequence: CASSQSDGGRHEQYF. This sequence joins TRBV4-1 and TRBJ2-7, with a possible D match to TRBD2 (6 bases). The germline gives CDR1 MGHRA, CDR2 YSYEKL. V dropped 2 bases and J dropped 5 bases, with 16 bases sitting between them. This CDR3 is built from 15 residues.